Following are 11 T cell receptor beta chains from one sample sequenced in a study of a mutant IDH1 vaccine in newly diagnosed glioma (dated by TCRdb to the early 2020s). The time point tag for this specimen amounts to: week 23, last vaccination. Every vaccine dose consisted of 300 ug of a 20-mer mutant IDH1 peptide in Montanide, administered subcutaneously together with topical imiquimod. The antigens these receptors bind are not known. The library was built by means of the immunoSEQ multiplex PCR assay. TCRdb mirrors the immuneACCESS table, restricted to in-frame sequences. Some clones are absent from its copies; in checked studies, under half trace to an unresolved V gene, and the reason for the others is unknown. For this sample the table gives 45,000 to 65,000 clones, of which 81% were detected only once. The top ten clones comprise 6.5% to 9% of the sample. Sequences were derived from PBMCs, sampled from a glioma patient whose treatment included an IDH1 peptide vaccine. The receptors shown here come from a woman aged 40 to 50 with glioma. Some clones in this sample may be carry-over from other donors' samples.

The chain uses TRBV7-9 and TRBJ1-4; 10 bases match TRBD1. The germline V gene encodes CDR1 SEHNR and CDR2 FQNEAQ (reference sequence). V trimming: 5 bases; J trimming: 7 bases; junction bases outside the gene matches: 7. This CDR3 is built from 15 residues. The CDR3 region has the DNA TGTGCCAGCAGCCCCGGGGACAGGGGAGGTGAAAAACTGTTTTTT. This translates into CASSPGDRGGEKLFF.

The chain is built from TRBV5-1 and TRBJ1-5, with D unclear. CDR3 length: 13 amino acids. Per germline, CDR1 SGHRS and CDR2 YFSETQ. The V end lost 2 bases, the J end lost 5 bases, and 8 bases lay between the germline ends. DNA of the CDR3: TGCGCCAGCAGCTTAGTCCCCGATCAGCCCCAGCATTTT. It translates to CASSLVPDQPQHF.

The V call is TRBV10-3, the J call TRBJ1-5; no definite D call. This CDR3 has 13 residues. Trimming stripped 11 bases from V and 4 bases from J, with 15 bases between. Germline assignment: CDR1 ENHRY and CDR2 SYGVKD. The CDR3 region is CAHQPGMNQPQHF. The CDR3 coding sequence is TGTGCCCACCAGCCGGGGATGAATCAGCCCCAGCATTTT.

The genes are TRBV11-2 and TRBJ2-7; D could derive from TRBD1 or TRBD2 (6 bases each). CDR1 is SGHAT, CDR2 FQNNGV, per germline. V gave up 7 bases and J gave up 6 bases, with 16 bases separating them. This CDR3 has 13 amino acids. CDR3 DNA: TGTGCCAGCAACTCCGCTGGGGGGCCCGAGCAGTACTTC. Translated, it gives CASNSAGGPEQYF. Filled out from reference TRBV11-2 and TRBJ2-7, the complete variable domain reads EAGVAQSPRYKIIEKRQSVAFWCNPISGHATLYWYQQILGQGPKLLIQFQNNGVVDDSQLPKDRFSAERLKGVDSTLKIQPAKLEDSAVYLCASNSAGGPEQYFGPGTRLTVT.

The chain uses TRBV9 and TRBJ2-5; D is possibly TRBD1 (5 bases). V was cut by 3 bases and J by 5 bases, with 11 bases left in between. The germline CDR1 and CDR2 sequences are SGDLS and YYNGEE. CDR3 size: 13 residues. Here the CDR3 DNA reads TGTGCCAGCAGCGGCCCTAGGGGCGAGACCCAGTACTTC. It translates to CASSGPRGETQYF.

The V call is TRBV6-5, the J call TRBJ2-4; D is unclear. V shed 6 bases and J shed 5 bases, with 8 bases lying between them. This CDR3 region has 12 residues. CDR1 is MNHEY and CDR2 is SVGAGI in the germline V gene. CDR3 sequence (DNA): TGTGCCAGCAGGGACCCCCAAAACATTCAGTACTTC. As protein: CASRDPQNIQYF.

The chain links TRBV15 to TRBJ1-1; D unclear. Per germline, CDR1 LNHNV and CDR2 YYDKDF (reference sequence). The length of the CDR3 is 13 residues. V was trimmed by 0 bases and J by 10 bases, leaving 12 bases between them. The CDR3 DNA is TGTGCCACCAGCAGAGATCTGTTGGAGGGAGCTTTCTTT. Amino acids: CATSRDLLEGAFF.

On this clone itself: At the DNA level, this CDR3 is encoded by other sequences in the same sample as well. The CDR3 nucleotides are TGCAGCGTTAAGGGGGGCAATCAGCCCCAGCATTTT. Its translation: CSVKGGNQPQHF. The chain uses TRBV29-1 and TRBJ1-5, with D tentatively TRBD1 (6 bases). The CDR3 spans 12 residues. From germline, CDR1 is SQVTM and CDR2 ANQGSEA. Trimming cost V 5 bases and J 2 bases, with 7 bases left between them.

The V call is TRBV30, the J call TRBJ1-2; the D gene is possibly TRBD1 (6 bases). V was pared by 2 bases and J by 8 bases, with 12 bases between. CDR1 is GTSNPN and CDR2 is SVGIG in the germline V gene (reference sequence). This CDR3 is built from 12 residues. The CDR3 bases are TGTGCCTGGAGTCCCCGGGGGCGCGGCTACACCTTC. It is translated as CAWSPRGRGYTF.

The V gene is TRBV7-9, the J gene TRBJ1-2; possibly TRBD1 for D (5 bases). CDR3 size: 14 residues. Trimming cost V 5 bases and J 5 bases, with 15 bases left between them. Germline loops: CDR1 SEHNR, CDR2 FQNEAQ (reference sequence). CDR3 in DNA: TGTGCCAGCAGCACCCGGGACGGGACTTATGGCTACACCTTC. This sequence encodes CASSTRDGTYGYTF.

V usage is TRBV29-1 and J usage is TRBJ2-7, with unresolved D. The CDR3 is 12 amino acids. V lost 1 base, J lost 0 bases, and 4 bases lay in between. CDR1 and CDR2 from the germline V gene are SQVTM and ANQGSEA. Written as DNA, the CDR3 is TGCAGCGTTGAAGGGGCCTCCTACGAGCAGTACTTC. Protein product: CSVEGASYEQYF.